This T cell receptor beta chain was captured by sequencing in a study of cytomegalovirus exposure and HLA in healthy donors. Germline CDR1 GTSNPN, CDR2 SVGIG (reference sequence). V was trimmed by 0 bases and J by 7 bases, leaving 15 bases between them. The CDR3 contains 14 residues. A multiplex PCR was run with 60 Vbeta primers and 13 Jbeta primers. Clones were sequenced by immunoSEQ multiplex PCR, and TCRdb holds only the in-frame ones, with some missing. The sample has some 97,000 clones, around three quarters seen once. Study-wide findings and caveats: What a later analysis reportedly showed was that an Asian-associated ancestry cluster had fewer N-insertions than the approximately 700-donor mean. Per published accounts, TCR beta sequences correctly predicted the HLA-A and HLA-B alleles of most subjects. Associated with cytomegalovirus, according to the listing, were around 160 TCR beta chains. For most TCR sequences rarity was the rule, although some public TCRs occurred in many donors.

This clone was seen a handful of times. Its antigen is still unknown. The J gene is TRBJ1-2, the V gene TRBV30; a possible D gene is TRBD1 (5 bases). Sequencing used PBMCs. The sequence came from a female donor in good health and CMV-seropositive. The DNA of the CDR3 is TGTGCCTGGAGTGTATTGGGGGGGACTACTGGCTACACCTTC. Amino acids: CAWSVLGGTTGYTF.